The next 21 T cell receptor beta chains were all read from a single sample in a study of CD8 T cells in ankylosing spondylitis. A single record per CDR3 protein comes from TCRdb applying MiXCR to the 5' RACE reads. The sample lists tens of thousands of distinct CDR3 sequences; more than 9.5% were seen once. Sequences were obtained from blood, either unsorted or a sorted T cell fraction (not recorded which). These receptors all stem from a male donor with ankylosing spondylitis or in good health (not recorded which).

The sample holds many counts of this clonotype. The chain combines TRBV5-1 with TRBJ1-1; 8 bases fit TRBD1. The CDR3 spans 14 residues. Looked up from germline, CDR1 is SGHRS and CDR2 is YFSETQ. V shed 3 bases, J shed 2 bases, and the junction held 3 bases outside the gene matches. CDR3 sequence: CASSSQGANTEAFF. The CDR3 DNA reads TGCGCCAGCAGCTCTCAGGGGGCTAACACTGAAGCTTTCTTT.

This clonotype was counted many times. V is TRBV12-3 or TRBV12-4 and J is TRBJ2-7; tentative D call: TRBD1 (5 bases). The CDR3 runs 11 residues. Trimming removed 6 bases from V and 7 bases from J, with 10 bases in between. This chain's CDR3 is CASRKAGEQYF. DNA of the CDR3: TGTGCCAGCAGGAAGGCAGGGGAGCAGTACTTC.

The rearrangement uses TRBV16 and TRBJ2-1; D gene unclear. The ends were cut back, 4 bases at V and 7 bases at J, with 5 bases in the middle. CDR3 length: 11 residues. Germline CDR1 is KGHSY and CDR2 is FQNENV. Here the CDR3 reads CASSLKNEQFF. The CDR3 DNA reads as TGTGCCAGCAGCCTAAAAAATGAGCAGTTCTTC.

This clonotype has a handful of counts. This chain joins TRBV15 and TRBJ1-2; the D gene is possibly TRBD1 (5 bases). The CDR3 totals 13 residues. CDR1 is LNHNV, CDR2 YYDKDF, per germline (reference sequence). Trimming stripped 11 bases from V and 4 bases from J, with 17 bases between. This CDR3 is CAAGEPGVYGYTF. The CDR3 DNA is TGTGCCGCCGGGGAGCCGGGGGTCTATGGCTACACCTTC.

This clonotype was observed at least ten times. This chain joins TRBV5-6 and TRBJ1-5; 7 nucleotides align to TRBD1. The germline CDR1 and CDR2 sequences are SGHDT and YYEEEE. There are 14 residues in the CDR3. V lost 5 bases to trimming and J lost 3 bases; unmatched junction nucleotides: 5. The CDR3 DNA reads TGTGCCAGCAGACGACAGGGAAACAATCAGCCCCAGCATTTT. Its translation is CASRRQGNNQPQHF.

CDR3 sequence reads: CASSLAGQDYEQYF. DNA for the CDR3: TGTGCCAGCAGCTTAGCGGGTCAGGACTACGAGCAGTACTTC. The V gene is TRBV7-6, the J gene TRBJ2-7; D unclear. This CDR3 comprises 14 residues. Germline CDR1 reads SGHVS; CDR2 reads FNYEAQ. V lost 0 bases, J lost 3 bases, and 9 bases lay in between. Based on the CDR3 plus reference TRBV7-6 and TRBJ2-7, the full variable domain is GAGVSQSPRYKVTKRGQDVALRCDPISGHVSLYWYRQALGQGPEFLTYFNYEAQQDKSGLPNDRFSAERPEGSISTLTIQRTEQRDSAMYRCASSLAGQDYEQYFGPGTRLTVT.

This clonotype was counted ten times or more. This chain links TRBV28 with TRBJ2-4; 9 bases align to TRBD1. The length of the CDR3 is 16 residues. With 4 bases clipped from V and 3 bases from J, the junction kept 7 bases outside the gene matches. Germline CDR1 reads MDHEN; CDR2 reads SYDVKM. CDR3 region: CASSSTGGFHKNIQYF. CDR3 nucleotide sequence: TGTGCCAGCAGTTCAACAGGGGGCTTCCACAAAAACATTCAGTACTTC.

This clonotype has a count of ten or more. The chain employs TRBV5-5 and TRBJ2-5, with 11 nucleotides matching TRBD2. The CDR3 runs to 17 residues. Germline assignment: CDR1 SGHKS and CDR2 YYEKEE (reference sequence). V gave up 2 bases and J gave up 2 bases; unmatched junction bases: 8. The CDR3 loop reads CASSFNLAGGSQETQYF. The CDR3 coding sequence is TGTGCCAGCAGCTTCAACCTAGCGGGGGGATCGCAAGAGACCCAGTACTTC.

Many counts were recorded for this clonotype. The chain couples TRBV2 to TRBJ2-2; no firm D call. Per germline, CDR1 SNHLY and CDR2 FYNNEI. V was trimmed by 1 base and J by 1 base, leaving 4 bases between them. This CDR3 has 14 amino acids. DNA of the CDR3: TGTGCCAGCAGTGAAGGCAGGAACACCGGGGAGCTGTTTTTT. Encoded protein: CASSEGRNTGELFF.

About this clonotype itself: A single base separates this from a much larger clone, so it may be a read error. The chain combines TRBV6-6 with TRBJ1-4; possibly TRBD1 for D (6 bases). CDR1 MNHNY and CDR2 SVGAGI come from the germline V gene (reference sequence). CDR3 size: 13 residues. The germline V and J ends were trimmed by 10 bases and 7 bases, with 16 bases remaining between them. CDR3 region: CANTQGQIEKLFF. The DNA for the CDR3 is TGTGCCAACACTCAAGGACAGATTGAAAAACTGTTTTTT.

Ten or more counts support this clonotype. The chain joins TRBV19 to TRBJ2-3, with a tentative D call TRBD1 (5 bases). Germline CDR1 and CDR2: LNHDA and SQIVND (reference sequence). The CDR3 loop spans 15 amino acids. The V end lost 5 bases, the J end lost 5 bases, and 17 bases lay between the germline ends. In DNA form, the CDR3 reads TGTGCCAGTAGTTTAGGGGATGAAGGTAGAGATACGCAGTATTTT. As protein: CASSLGDEGRDTQYF.

The table lists this clonotype with many counts. This chain connects TRBV9 to TRBJ2-7, with D uncertain. V was pared by 0 bases and J by 3 bases, with 16 bases between. Germline V gene data show CDR1 as SGDLS and CDR2 as YYNGEE. This CDR3 has 16 residues. The CDR3 sequence is CASSVGPSGDLYEQYF. CDR3 nucleotide sequence: TGTGCCAGCAGCGTAGGTCCCAGTGGCGACCTCTACGAGCAGTACTTC.

On this clonotype: A much bigger clone sits one base away, suggesting this may be a read error. J is TRBJ2-7 and V is TRBV9; 10 bases agree with TRBD2. The CDR3 contains 16 residues. Per the germline V gene, CDR1 is SGDLS and CDR2 is YYNGEE. CDR3 DNA: TGTGCCAGCAGCGTGGCTAGCGGGGGTCATACCTACGAGGAGTACTTC. Translating it yields CASSVASGGHTYEEYF. Using reference TRBV9 and TRBJ2-7 for the parts outside the CDR3, the full variable domain is DSGVTQTPKHLITATGQRVTLRCSPRSGDLSVYWYQQSLDQGLQFLIQYYNGEERAKGNILERFSAQQFPDLHSELNLSSLELGDSALYFCASSVASGGHTYEEYFGPGTRLTVT.

This clonotype was seen at least ten times. V and J are TRBV2 and TRBJ2-2, with 7 bases aligning to TRBD2. The CDR3 totals 13 residues. Trimming at V came to 8 bases and at J to 4 bases, leaving 4 bases not matched to a gene. CDR1 and CDR2 (germline): SNHLY, FYNNEI. In nucleotides, the CDR3 is TGTGCCAGCGGGGGGGAGGTCACCGGGGAGCTGTTTTTT. Translating it yields CASGGEVTGELFF.

In its sample, this clonotype was seen a few times. The chain is built from TRBV5-1 and TRBJ2-3; D possibly corresponds to TRBD1 (7 bases). Germline CDR1 and CDR2: SGHRS and YFSETQ. This CDR3 is built from 17 residues. Trimming shortened V by 4 bases and J by 1 base, and 19 bases separated the two germline ends. CDR3 in amino acids: CASSIRGGGGGTDTQYF. The CDR3 bases are TGCGCCAGCAGCATACGTGGAGGGGGCGGAGGCACAGATACGCAGTATTTT.

In this sample, this clonotype turned up many times. The chain joins TRBV7-7 to TRBJ2-2; D remains unclear. From germline, CDR1 is SSHAT and CDR2 FNYEAQ (reference sequence). CDR3 length: 13 amino acids. V gave up 5 bases and J gave up 3 bases, with 7 bases separating them. CDR3: CASSRDHTGELFF. DNA of the CDR3: TGTGCCAGCAGCAGGGATCACACCGGGGAGCTGTTTTTT.

This clonotype was picked up many times. The gene calls are TRBV28 and TRBJ2-7; a possible D gene is TRBD2 (5 bases). The germline V and J ends were trimmed by 4 bases and 3 bases, with 22 bases remaining between them. The CDR3 is 17 residues long. Germline-derived CDR1 and CDR2 are MDHEN and SYDVKM. The DNA of the CDR3 is TGTGCCAGCAGTTCGAGACCGGGGTGGGTCCCCATCTACGAGCAGTACTTC. This translates into CASSSRPGWVPIYEQYF.

The sample holds many counts of this clonotype. The V call is TRBV20-1, the J call TRBJ1-1, with TRBD1 identical over 8 bases. V was clipped by 4 bases and J by 7 bases; unmatched bases: 5. The CDR3 extends over 12 amino acids. Germline V gene sequence: CDR1 DFQATT, CDR2 SNEGSKA (reference sequence). This CDR3 reads CSATHGQGEAFF. The CDR3 DNA reads as TGCAGTGCTACCCATGGACAGGGTGAAGCTTTCTTT.

This clonotype was counted only a few times. V and J are TRBV5-6 and TRBJ2-2; the D gene is possibly TRBD1 (6 bases). V gave up 0 bases and J gave up 1 base, with 10 bases separating them. CDR1 and CDR2 (germline): SGHDT, YYEEEE. The CDR3 has 16 amino acids. The CDR3 sequence is CASSLGDTVNTGELFF. In DNA form, the CDR3 reads TGTGCCAGCAGCTTGGGGGACACCGTGAACACCGGGGAGCTGTTTTTT.

This clonotype was counted only a few times. Its ends do not fully match the called genes, so a read error is possible. This chain uses TRBV3-1 with TRBJ2-4, with D unresolved. The CDR3 length is 17 residues. Germline V gene data show CDR1 as LGHDT and CDR2 as YNNKEL (reference sequence). The CDR3 sequence is CASCQEPGPIAKNIQYF. Here the CDR3 DNA reads TGTGCCAGCTGCCAAGAACCAGGACCCATAGCCAAAAACATTCAGTACTTC.

This clonotype came up a few times. V gene TRBV20-1 combines with J gene TRBJ1-5; 9 bases align to TRBD1. This CDR3 is 18 amino acids long. J lost 4 bases, V lost 4 bases, and 17 bases had no gene match. Germline CDR1 is DFQATT and CDR2 is SNEGSKA (reference sequence). The CDR3 protein is CSAMGRQGGSFRNQPQHF. CDR3 nucleotide sequence: TGCAGTGCTATGGGGCGACAGGGGGGTTCGTTCCGGAATCAGCCCCAGCATTTT.